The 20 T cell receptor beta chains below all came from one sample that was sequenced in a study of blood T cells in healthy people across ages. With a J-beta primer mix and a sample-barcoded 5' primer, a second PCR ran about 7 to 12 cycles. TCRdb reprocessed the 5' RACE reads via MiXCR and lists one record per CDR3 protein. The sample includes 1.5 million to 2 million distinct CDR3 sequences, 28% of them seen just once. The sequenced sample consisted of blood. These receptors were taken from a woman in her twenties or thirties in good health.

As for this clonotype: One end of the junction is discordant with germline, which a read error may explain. CDR3: CGSSTRTSRDEQFF. The CDR3 bases are TGTGGCAGCAGCACTCGGACTAGCCGCGATGAGCAGTTCTTC. V is TRBV9 and J is TRBJ2-1, with 8 positions matching TRBD2. CDR3 size: 14 residues. CDR1 and CDR2 from the germline V gene are SGDLS and YYNGEE.

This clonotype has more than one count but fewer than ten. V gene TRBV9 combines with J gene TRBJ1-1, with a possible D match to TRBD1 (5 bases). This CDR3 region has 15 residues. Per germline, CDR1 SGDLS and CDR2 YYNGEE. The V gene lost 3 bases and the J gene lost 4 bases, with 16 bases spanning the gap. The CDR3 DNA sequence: TGTGCCAGCAGCGCCCGCCTGGGGCAAAGCACTGAAGCTTTCTTT. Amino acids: CASSARLGQSTEAFF.

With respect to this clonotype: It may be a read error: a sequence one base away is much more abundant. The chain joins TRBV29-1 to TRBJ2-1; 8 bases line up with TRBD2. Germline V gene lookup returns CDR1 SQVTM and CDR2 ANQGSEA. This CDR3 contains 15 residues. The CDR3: CSVAGGGGPYNGQFF. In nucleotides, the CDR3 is TGCAGCGTTGCGGGAGGGGGGGGCCCTTACAATGGGCAGTTCTTC.

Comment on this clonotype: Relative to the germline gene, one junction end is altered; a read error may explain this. The CDR3 DNA follows: TGTGCCAACAGTTTGACCCCAGGGCTTCCAGAGATCCAGTACTTC. Translating it yields CANSLTPGLPEIQYF. The rearrangement links TRBV27 to TRBJ2-5, with a weak D call TRBD1 (5 bases). Germline CDR1 MNHEY, CDR2 SMNVEV (reference sequence). This CDR3 contains 15 residues.

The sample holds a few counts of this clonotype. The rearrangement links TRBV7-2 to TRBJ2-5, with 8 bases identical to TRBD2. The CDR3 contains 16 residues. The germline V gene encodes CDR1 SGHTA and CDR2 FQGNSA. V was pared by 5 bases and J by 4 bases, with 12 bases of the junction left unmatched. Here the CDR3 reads CASSPGGERRRETQYF. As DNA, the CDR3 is TGTGCCAGCAGCCCCGGGGGGGAGAGGAGACGAGAGACCCAGTACTTC.

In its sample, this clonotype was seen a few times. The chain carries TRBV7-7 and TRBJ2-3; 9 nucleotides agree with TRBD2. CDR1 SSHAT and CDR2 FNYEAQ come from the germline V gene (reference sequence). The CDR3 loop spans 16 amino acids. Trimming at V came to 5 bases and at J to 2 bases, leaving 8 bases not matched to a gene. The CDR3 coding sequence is TGTGCCAGCAGCCCAAGACTAGCGGCCCCCACAGATACGCAGTATTTT. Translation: CASSPRLAAPTDTQYF.

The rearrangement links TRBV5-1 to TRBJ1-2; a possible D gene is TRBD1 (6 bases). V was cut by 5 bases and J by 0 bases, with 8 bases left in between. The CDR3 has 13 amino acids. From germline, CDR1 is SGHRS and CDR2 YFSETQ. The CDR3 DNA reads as TGCGCCAGCAGGGGGGCAGCTAACTATGGCTACACCTTC. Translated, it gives CASRGAANYGYTF.

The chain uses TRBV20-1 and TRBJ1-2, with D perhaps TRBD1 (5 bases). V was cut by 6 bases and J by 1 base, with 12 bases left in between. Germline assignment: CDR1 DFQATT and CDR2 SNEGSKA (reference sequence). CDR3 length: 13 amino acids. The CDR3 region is CSALTASNYGYTF. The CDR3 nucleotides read TGCAGTGCCTTGACAGCCAGTAACTATGGCTACACCTTC.

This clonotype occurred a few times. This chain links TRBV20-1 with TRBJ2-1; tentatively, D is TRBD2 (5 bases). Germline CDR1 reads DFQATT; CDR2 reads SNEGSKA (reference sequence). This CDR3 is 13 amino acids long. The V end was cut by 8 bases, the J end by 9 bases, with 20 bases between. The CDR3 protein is CSTELDPRIEQFF. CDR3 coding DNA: TGCAGTACTGAACTAGACCCTCGAATTGAGCAGTTCTTC.

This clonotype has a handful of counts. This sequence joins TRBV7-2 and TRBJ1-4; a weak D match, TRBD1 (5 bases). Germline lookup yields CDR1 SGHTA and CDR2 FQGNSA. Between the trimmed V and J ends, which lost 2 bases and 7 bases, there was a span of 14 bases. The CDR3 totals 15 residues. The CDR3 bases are TGTGCCAGCAGCTTAATGATCCGGGGGGTTGAAAAACTGTTTTTT. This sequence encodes CASSLMIRGVEKLFF. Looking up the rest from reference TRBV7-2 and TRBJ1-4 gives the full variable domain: GAGVSQSPSNKVTEKGKDVELRCDPISGHTALYWYRQSLGQGLEFLIYFQGNSAPDKSGLPSDRFSAERTGGSVSTLTIQRTQQEDSAVYLCASSLMIRGVEKLFFGSGTQLSVL.

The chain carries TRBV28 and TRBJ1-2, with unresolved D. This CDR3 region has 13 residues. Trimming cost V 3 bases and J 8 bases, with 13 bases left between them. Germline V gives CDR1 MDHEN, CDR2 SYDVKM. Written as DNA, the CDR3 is TGTGCCAGCAGTTTCCCCGAGGGTCTGGGCTACACCTTC. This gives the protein CASSFPEGLGYTF.

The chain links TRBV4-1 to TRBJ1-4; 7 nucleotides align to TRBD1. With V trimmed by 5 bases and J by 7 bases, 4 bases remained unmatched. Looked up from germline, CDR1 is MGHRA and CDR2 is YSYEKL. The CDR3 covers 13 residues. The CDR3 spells CASSFGTAEKLFF. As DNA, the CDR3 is TGCGCCAGCAGCTTTGGGACAGCTGAAAAACTGTTTTTT.

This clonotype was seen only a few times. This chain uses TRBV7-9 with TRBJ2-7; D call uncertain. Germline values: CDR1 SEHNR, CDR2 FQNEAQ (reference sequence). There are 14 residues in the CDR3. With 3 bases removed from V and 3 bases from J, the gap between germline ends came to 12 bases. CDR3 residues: CASSLSAGRYEQYF. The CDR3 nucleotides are TGTGCCAGCAGCTTGTCGGCCGGGCGCTACGAGCAGTACTTC.

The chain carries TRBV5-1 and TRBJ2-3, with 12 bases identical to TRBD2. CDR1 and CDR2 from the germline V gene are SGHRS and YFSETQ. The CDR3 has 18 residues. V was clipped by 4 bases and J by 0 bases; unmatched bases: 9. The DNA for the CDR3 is TGCGCCAGCAGCCCGAATCTAGCGGGGGGGCATAGCACAGATACGCAGTATTTT. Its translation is CASSPNLAGGHSTDTQYF.

CDR3 protein: CASPELAKNIQYF. Here the CDR3 DNA reads TGTGCCAGCCCCGAGCTAGCCAAAAACATTCAGTACTTC. This rearrangement joins TRBV7-2 to TRBJ2-4; unclear D gene. V lost 8 bases, J lost 0 bases, and 8 bases lay in between. CDR1 is SGHTA and CDR2 is FQGNSA in the germline V gene. The CDR3 totals 13 residues. Based on the CDR3 plus reference TRBV7-2 and TRBJ2-4, the full variable domain is GAGVSQSPSNKVTEKGKDVELRCDPISGHTALYWYRQSLGQGLEFLIYFQGNSAPDKSGLPSDRFSAERTGGSVSTLTIQRTQQEDSAVYLCASPELAKNIQYFGAGTRLSVL.

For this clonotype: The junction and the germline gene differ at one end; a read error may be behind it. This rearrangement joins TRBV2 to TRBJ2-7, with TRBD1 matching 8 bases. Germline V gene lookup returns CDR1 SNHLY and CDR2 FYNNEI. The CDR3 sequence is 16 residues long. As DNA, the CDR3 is TGTGCCAGCAGTCCGCTCAGGGGGCGAAACTCCTACGAGCTGTACTTC. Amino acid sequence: CASSPLRGRNSYELYF.

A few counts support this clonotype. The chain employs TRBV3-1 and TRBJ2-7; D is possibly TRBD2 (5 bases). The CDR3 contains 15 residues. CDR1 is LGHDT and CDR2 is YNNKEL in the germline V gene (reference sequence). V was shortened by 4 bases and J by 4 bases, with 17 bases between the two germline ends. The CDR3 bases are TGTGCCAGCAGCCTGGGCCCCTCGAGGGATTACGAGCAGTACTTC. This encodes CASSLGPSRDYEQYF.

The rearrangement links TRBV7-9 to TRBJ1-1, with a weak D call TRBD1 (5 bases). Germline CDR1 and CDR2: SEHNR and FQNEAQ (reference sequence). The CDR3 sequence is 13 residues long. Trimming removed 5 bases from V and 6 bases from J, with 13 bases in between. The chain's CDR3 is CASSLTVRSEAFF. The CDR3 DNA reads TGTGCCAGCAGCCTGACAGTGAGGTCTGAAGCTTTCTTT.

The CDR3 region is CASSDQGRFYGYTF. In DNA form, the CDR3 reads TGTGCCAGCAGCGATCAGGGCAGATTCTATGGCTACACCTTC. The V call is TRBV12-3 or TRBV12-4, the J call TRBJ1-2; perhaps TRBD1 as D (5 bases). Trimming took 6 bases from V and 4 from J, leaving 15 bases between them. The CDR3 sequence is 14 residues long.

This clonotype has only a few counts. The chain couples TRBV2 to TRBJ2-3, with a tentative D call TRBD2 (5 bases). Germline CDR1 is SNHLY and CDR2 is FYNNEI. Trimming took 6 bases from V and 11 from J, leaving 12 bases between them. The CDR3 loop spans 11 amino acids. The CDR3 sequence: CASRGLWGQYF. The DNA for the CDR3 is TGTGCCAGCAGAGGACTTTGGGGGCAGTATTTT.